The present T cell receptor (beta chain) was sequenced within a study of shared clonotypes between healthy human individuals. Trimming cost V 4 bases and J 8 bases, with 16 bases left between them. Per germline, CDR1 SGHRS and CDR2 YFSETQ. The CDR3 totals 14 residues. Whole-study results and caveats: In this cohort, only blood was sampled, and tissue repertoires likely differ. Lower generation probabilities were found for non-shared clonotypes than for those shared by all four donors. Sequencing depth was a factor that was expected to affect clonotype sharing among donors.

Every donor, a Caucasian adult, lived in Nashville, Tennessee. Produced via immunoSEQ multiplex PCR; TCRdb's table is partial and in-frame only. The sample includes about 330,000 clones, about nine tenths seen only once; the top ten take 15% to 20%. This clone has ten or more counts. The antigen is unknown. V is TRBV5-1 and J is TRBJ2-1, with a weak D call TRBD2 (6 bases). The source is a man aged 18 to 35 in good health. The sample taken for sequencing was memory CD8+ T cells sorted from blood. The subset denotes: CD45RO+ cells pooled with CCR7-negative TemRA cells. CDR3 region: CASSLKEGRDEQFF. The CDR3 nucleotides read TGCGCCAGCAGCCTGAAGGAGGGCCGGGATGAGCAGTTCTTC.